This T cell receptor beta chain was captured in a study of T-cell memory formation after mild COVID-19. The overall study: TCR clusters were mostly confined to one donor each.

This clonotype was picked up one time. The germline V gene has CDR1 SGHAT and CDR2 FQNNGV. V lost 1 base to trimming and J lost 0 bases; unmatched junction nucleotides: 2. The CDR3 consists of 17 residues. Each CDR3 protein is one row after TCRdb ran MiXCR on the 5' RACE reads. Of over 120,000 distinct CDR3 sequences listed, almost 25% are singletons. This chain links TRBV11-2 with TRBJ2-2; 10 nucleotides agree with TRBD2. This receptor was taken from an adult woman who had mild COVID-19 (a few samples of this study predate the infection). Cell type and time point are not known. The sequencing input was PBMCs or a T cell subset sorted from them (not recorded which). CDR3 loop: CASSLGTSGANTGELFF. CDR3 bases: TGTGCCAGCAGCTTAGGAACTAGCGGGGCGAACACCGGGGAGCTGTTTTTT.